A selection of T cell receptor beta chains follows, all from one sample in a study of blood T cell repertoires in COVID-19. Profiling relied on immunoSEQ multiplex PCR, and the TCRdb table lists in-frame clones only, not all of them. This table has 200,000 to 250,000 clones, over 75% appearing once. Sequencing was performed on peripheral blood. The receptors here all came from an older woman with COVID-19, enrolled during active disease. CDR3s include the opening cysteine and the closing phenylalanine or tryptophan. Size is stated for part of the rows, as once, few or many counts, or as a class when the clone is expanded.

>TRBV7-9|14|TRBJ2-7|once
CASSLAANSYEQYF
>TRBV7-8|15|TRBJ2-7|.
CASSFGAGGLYEQYF
>TRBV2|15|TRBJ1-6|.
CASTPLAEYNSPLHF
>TRBV27|14|TRBJ1-2|.
CASSIRDRAGGYTF
>TRBV29-1|13|TRBJ2-1|.
CSVETSRYNEQFF
>TRBV15|15|TRBJ1-3|.
CATSRDGQPGNTIYF
>TRBV9|14|TRBJ2-1|.
CASSLGTSANEQFF
>TRBV10-1|15|TRBJ2-7|few
CASSESNRGNYEQYF
>TRBV3-1/TRBV3-2|12|TRBJ2-5|.
CASSQDKETQYF
>TRBV3-1/TRBV3-2|15|TRBJ1-3|.
CASSQDLGAQNTIYF
>TRBV19|12|TRBJ1-2|.
CASRTGAYGYTF
>TRBV6-6|11|TRBJ2-1|.
CATEGDNEQFF
>TRBV7-2|15|TRBJ1-2|.
CASSLPPGINYGYTF
>TRBV5-5|13|TRBJ1-4|once
CASSLATNEKLFF
>TRBV19|15|TRBJ1-6|.
CASSIVGPDDSPLHF
>TRBV7-4|15|TRBJ2-3|.
CASSLGTGVPDTQYF
>TRBV7-9|15|TRBJ2-2|.
CASGALAGYTGELFF
>TRBV12-3/TRBV12-4|12|TRBJ1-2|many
CASSSTAYGYTF
>TRBV29-1|14|TRBJ1-5|many
CSVESGDSNQPQHF
>TRBV19|14|TRBJ2-5|once
CASSDRTVQETQYF
>TRBV5-6|14|TRBJ1-2|.
CASSRMTGYDGYTF
>TRBV6-5|15|TRBJ2-7|.
CASSYSGQGSYEQYF